This T cell receptor (beta chain) derives from a study of regulatory T cells in long-lasting Graves disease (dated by TCRdb to 2020 to 2022). Describing the broader study: Antithyroid drugs had been taken for less than 3 months by newly diagnosed Graves' disease patients. Persistent Graves' disease patients were compared with newly diagnosed Graves' disease patients by peripheral blood TCR sequencing and RNA sequencing. The study took place in China and was registered as a clinical trial. TCR sequencing covered about 13 persistent and about 20 newly diagnosed Graves' disease patients, some 33 samples in total. Overall study results and their limits: The study examined only peripheral blood because the primary lesion, thyroid tissue, could not be accessed. The authors acknowledged the small sample size as a limitation that may reduce accuracy. Compared with newly diagnosed patients, persistent Graves' disease patients had lower TCR Shannon entropy and fewer highly expanded clones, which suggests clonal expansion. TRBV28, TRBJ1-2 and TRBJ2-5 were preferentially used in persistent disease, while TRBV20-1 and TRBJ2-1 were favored in newly diagnosed disease. Persistent patients shared more public clonotypes among themselves (more than 2,500) than newly diagnosed patients did (approximately 970). Sequencing and analysis were restricted to the TCR beta chain.

The library was built by means of multiplex PCR. The sequencer listed for this sample is Illumina HiSeq 4000. To build TCR beta libraries, CDR3 regions were amplified by Arm-PCR using iRepertoire HTBI primers. Before sequencing, the PCR products went through gel purification. The published analysis was carried out like this. Gene usage analysis of CDR3 amino acid clonotypes used the 55 to 65 TRBV and about 15 TRBJ segments found across samples. COPE and FqMerger were used to merge the filtered high-quality paired reads into contigs. BLAST was used to align contigs to IMGT TRBV, TRBD and TRBJ reference genes, and CDR3 was defined according to IMGT. Any clonotype with a frequency above 0.1% was counted as a highly expanded clone. Shannon entropy served as the measure of repertoire diversity, while the Gini coefficient captured V-J evenness. A clonotype was considered public if more than one individual shared it. The public reads were reanalyzed by TCRdb: fastp trimming at Q25, MiXCR alignment, in-frame beta chains only. Duplicate CDR3 protein sequences are folded into a single record with the most common DNA and genes. It is TCRdb's table, rather than the study itself, that gives the V and J calls and clone size. Present in this sample are around 400,000 distinct CDR3 sequences, around 16% of which were seen just once. The ten largest clonotypes hold about 7.8% of the sample.

This clonotype has just a few counts. This clone's antigen is unknown. Nothing much larger sits one base from this clone, and base qualities are not available. V is pared back by 4 bases and J by 2 bases, with 12 bases lying between the germline termini. From the germline V gene (reference sequence), CDR1 is LNHDA and CDR2 is SQIVND. The cysteine opens and the phenylalanine closes a CDR3 of 14 amino acids. The DNA shown is the 42-base CDR3, in frame from base 1. The sample's time point label, decoded: newly diagnosed GD, antithyroid drugs for less than 3 months. For both TCR sequencing and RNA sequencing, RNA was extracted from PBMCs using TRIzol. The diagnosis of Graves' disease was made according to American Thyroid Association guidelines. Recruitment of patients was carried out at an endocrinology department in Xi'an, China. From each patient, about 9.7 milliliters of peripheral blood was collected into an EDTA anticoagulant tube. Ficoll Paque Plus density gradient separation was used to isolate PBMCs, and no additional T cell sorting was done. RNA quality was checked with an Agilent 2100 Bioanalyzer and agarose gel, and concentration with a NanoDrop 2000.

The same sample was also used in a study of T cells in Graves' hyperthyroidism and ophthalmopathy. In that second paper, the authors write: A patient counted as having stable Graves' hyperthyroidism if no progression to ophthalmopathy occurred over 18 months of follow-up. Hyperthyroidism patients were aged 18 to 65 years and newly diagnosed, with disease duration of less than 2 months. Exclusion was applied to patients with uncontrolled infections, other autoimmune diseases, pregnancy or lactation. Diagnoses relied on clinical symptoms, serum thyroxine and TRAb, thyroid ultrasound and orbital computed tomography. A first-round RT-PCR of the TCR CDR3 used the HTBI primer set with the Qiagen OneStep RT-PCR kit. Most expanded thyroid clonotypes (frequency above 0.001) were also detected in blood, a finding suggesting that blood repertoires may reflect thyroid immune responses. A model built on a 13 V-J signature distinguished ophthalmopathy from stable hyperthyroidism, reaching 85% to 90% sensitivity and approximately 81% specificity in cross-validation and 80%/75% in testing. In validation, the model predicted progression to ophthalmopathy a median of roughly 6.2 months before onset, with roughly 68% sensitivity and 72.22% specificity. To identify TCR V-J signatures that set the groups apart, the researchers used a discovery cohort of about a hundred patients, made up of 40 to 45 with Graves' ophthalmopathy and some 60 with stable Graves' hyperthyroidism. An independent validation cohort of 18 to 20 hyperthyroidism patients and approximately 17 patients who later progressed to ophthalmopathy tested prospective prediction of ophthalmopathy. The 90 or so discovery patients were randomly split 7:3 into training and test sets. The study also compared thyroid tissue and blood T-cell repertoires from five or six Graves' hyperthyroidism patients. Once sampling was done, hyperthyroidism patients were given methimazole at a starting dose of 30 mg daily, whereas ophthalmopathy patients were given high-dose intravenous methylprednisolone. Libraries were constructed in a second round of multiplex PCR, after which size selection and purification were carried out. Libraries were sequenced paired-end with 100 bp reads on an Illumina HiSeq2000. Raw data were processed with SOAPnuke, discarding reads with adapters, uncalled bases, mean Phred below 15, or no exact constant-primer or identifier match. High-quality paired reads were merged using COPE v1.2.5, and each unique nucleotide sequence was defined as a clonotype. Clonotypes were aligned to IMGT TRBV, TRBD and TRBJ reference segments using MiTCR v1.1. The analysis included only V-J combinations with a frequency above 0.0001, which together covered 99% to 99.2% of the repertoires. The TCS score was defined as F50 (clonal expansion) divided by E x V (chaos), with BLOSUM62-based TCRdist calculated between CDR3 peptides within each V-J. Welch's t-statistics and random forest reduced fewer than 600 V-J features to under 15, which were used in a naive Bayes classifier (R e1071). No statistical method was used to fix the sample size in advance, and group allocation was not hidden from the investigators. TCR Vbeta CDR3 sequencing of 120 to 150 peripheral blood samples (under 45 ophthalmopathy, about 75 hyperthyroidism and approximately 17 progressor patients) is reported in the paper.

This receptor was taken from a woman aged 35 to 49 with Graves disease. Donor details come from another sample of the same person, matched by shared clones. The sequence is built from TRBV19 and TRBJ2-7; TRBD2 is perhaps the D gene, given 6 matching bases. The starting material was peripheral blood mononuclear cells (PBMCs), obtained at new diagnosis, from a patient treated with antithyroid drugs. The CDR3 here reads CASSNPSETYEQYF. Here is the DNA: TGTGCCAGTAGTAACCCTAGCGAAACCTACGAGCAGTACTTC.